Below are 20 T cell receptor beta chains sequenced from a single sample in a study of beta chain features in type 1 diabetes. Notes on the study in general: Significant though moderate, a shortening of TCRB CDR3s appeared in all four CD4+ subsets of Type 1 diabetes patients.

These receptors' targets are unknown. TCRB transcripts that were expressed got sequenced, as all of the isolated RNA had been reverse transcribed. Clones were sequenced by immunoSEQ multiplex PCR, and TCRdb holds only the in-frame ones, with some missing. The sample lists more than 250,000 clones, about 23% occurring once. Material for sequencing was naive CD4+ T cells from blood. Every receptor here comes from a woman aged 30 to 39 with type 1 diabetes.

This CDR3 reads CASSVFSRETQYF. For the CDR3, the DNA is TGTGCCAGCAGCGTATTTAGTCGGGAGACCCAGTACTTC. The chain uses TRBV9 and TRBJ2-5, with D unresolved. The germline gives CDR1 SGDLS, CDR2 YYNGEE. This CDR3 region has 13 residues. V was cut by 1 base and J by 5 bases, with 9 bases left in between.

This clone has just a few counts. The genes are TRBV4-2 and TRBJ2-5; 7 nucleotides line up with TRBD2. The CDR3 covers 16 residues. After removal of 3 bases from V and 2 bases from J, the junction contained 9 bases not matched to a gene. Germline V CDR1 and CDR2: LGHNA, YNFKEQ. This CDR3 is CASSQADWTSQETQYF. Here the CDR3 DNA reads TGTGCCAGCAGCCAGGCCGACTGGACTAGTCAAGAGACCCAGTACTTC.

This clone was picked up a small number of times. The same CDR3 arises from other DNA sequences in this sample as well. The gene calls are TRBV30 and TRBJ1-5; D gene uncertain. The CDR3 has 13 residues. Germline CDR1 GTSNPN, CDR2 SVGIG (reference sequence). V was shortened by 0 bases and J by 0 bases, with 3 bases between the two germline ends. DNA for the CDR3: TGTGCCTGGAGTGTAGCTAGCAATCAGCCCCAGCATTTT. This codes for CAWSVASNQPQHF. The whole variable domain, filled in from reference TRBV30 and TRBJ1-5, reads SQTIHQWPATLVQPVGSPLSLECTVEGTSNPNLYWYRQAAGRGLQLLFYSVGIGQISSEVPQNLSASRPQDRQFILSSKKLLLSDSGFYLCAWSVASNQPQHFGDGTRLSIL.

This clone came up a few times. The V and J genes are TRBV28 and TRBJ1-2; TRBD1 aligns across 7 bases. With 5 bases clipped from V and 4 bases from J, the junction kept 7 bases outside the gene matches. The CDR3 is made up of 14 amino acids. Germline-derived CDR1 and CDR2 are MDHEN and SYDVKM. The CDR3 region is CASSLPRDSYGYTF. The CDR3 nucleotides read TGTGCCAGCAGTCTGCCCCGGGACAGCTATGGCTACACCTTC.

The gene calls are TRBV2 and TRBJ1-2; D is ambiguous. There are 10 residues in the CDR3. The V and J ends lost 8 bases and 4 bases respectively, with 5 bases between them. From germline, CDR1 is SNHLY and CDR2 FYNNEI. The CDR3, as DNA: TGTGCCAGCGCCAGCTATGGCTACACCTTC. This encodes CASASYGYTF.

This clone was seen a few times. The chain couples TRBV29-1 to TRBJ2-1, with D perhaps matching TRBD2 (5 bases). Trimming removed 7 bases from V and 7 bases from J, with 11 bases in between. The CDR3 totals 11 residues. The germline CDR1 and CDR2 sequences are SQVTM and ANQGSEA. Here the CDR3 reads CSADRRNEQFF. The CDR3 DNA is TGCAGCGCTGACCGGAGGAATGAGCAGTTCTTC.

The chain couples TRBV11-3 to TRBJ2-1, with TRBD2 identical over 10 bases. CDR1 is SGHNT, CDR2 YENEEA, per germline. This CDR3 is 13 amino acids long. V was pared by 8 bases and J by 10 bases, with 8 bases of the junction left unmatched. The CDR3 sequence is CASGPSGSGEQFF. CDR3 DNA: TGTGCCAGCGGTCCTAGCGGGAGCGGGGAGCAGTTCTTC.

This clone has only a few counts. V and J are TRBV6-1 and TRBJ1-5; D might be TRBD1 (5 bases). The CDR3 contains 13 residues. Trimming took 7 bases from V and 5 from J, leaving 12 bases between them. Looked up from germline, CDR1 is MNHNS and CDR2 is SASEGT. The CDR3 nucleotides are TGTGCCAGCATGGGTACAGGAGATCAGCCCCAGCATTTT. It yields the protein CASMGTGDQPQHF.

The sample holds a few counts of this clone. The rearrangement joins TRBV11-2 to TRBJ2-5; 12 nucleotides match TRBD2. There are 15 residues in the CDR3. V trimming: 4 bases; J trimming: 7 bases; junction bases outside the gene matches: 7. From germline, CDR1 is SGHAT and CDR2 FQNNGV. The CDR3 is CASSSPSGRARTQYF. The CDR3 DNA is TGTGCCAGCAGCTCACCTAGCGGGAGGGCCAGGACCCAGTACTTC.

The genes are TRBV28 and TRBJ1-5; a possible D gene is TRBD1 (5 bases). Trimming stripped 4 bases from V and 2 bases from J, with 15 bases between. The CDR3 contains 16 residues. The germline V gene encodes CDR1 MDHEN and CDR2 SYDVKM. The CDR3 sequence: CASSSSQGLRNQPQHF. In DNA form, the CDR3 reads TGTGCCAGCAGTTCCTCCCAGGGTTTGCGCAATCAGCCCCAGCATTTT.

The rearrangement uses TRBV5-1 and TRBJ2-2; a weak D match, TRBD1 (7 bases). This CDR3 has 15 residues. Germline lookup yields CDR1 SGHRS and CDR2 YFSETQ. Trimming took 1 base from V and 4 from J, leaving 11 bases between them. The CDR3 sequence: CASSLIQGGTGELFF. The CDR3 nucleotides are TGCGCCAGCAGCTTGATCCAGGGGGGCACCGGGGAGCTGTTTTTT.

A word on this clone: Different DNA sequences within this sample yield the same CDR3. The chain carries TRBV7-9 and TRBJ1-5; D perhaps matches TRBD1 (6 bases). CDR3 length equals 14 residues. CDR1 is SEHNR, CDR2 FQNEAQ, per germline (reference sequence). V was clipped by 5 bases and J by 2 bases, with 10 bases between them. DNA for the CDR3: TGTGCCAGCAGCCCTTCAGGGGGCAATCAGCCCCAGCATTTT. This translates into CASSPSGGNQPQHF. Based on the CDR3 plus reference TRBV7-9 and TRBJ1-5, the full variable domain is DTGVSQNPRHKITKRGQNVTFRCDPISEHNRLYWYRQTLGQGPEFLTYFQNEAQLEKSRLLSDRFSAERPKGSFSTLEIQRTEQGDSAMYLCASSPSGGNQPQHFGDGTRLSIL.

The chain carries TRBV29-1 and TRBJ2-7; 8 bases fit TRBD2. In germline, CDR1 is SQVTM, CDR2 ANQGSEA. The CDR3 sequence is 12 residues long. The V gene end was trimmed by 5 bases and the J gene end by 3 bases; junction bases not matched to a gene: 3. CDR3 in amino acids: CSVRREDYEQYF. The CDR3 region has the DNA TGCAGCGTTCGGCGGGAGGACTACGAGCAGTACTTC.

This rearrangement joins TRBV28 to TRBJ2-1; D is uncertain. CDR3 length: 13 amino acids. The germline V and J ends were trimmed by 3 bases and 10 bases, with 13 bases remaining between them. CDR1 is MDHEN, CDR2 SYDVKM, per germline. DNA for the CDR3: TGTGCCAGCAGTTTTGTGACGCCGAGGGAGCAGTTCTTC. It encodes CASSFVTPREQFF.

CDR3 amino acids: CASSRRQGNTGELFF. Written as DNA, the CDR3 is TGCGCCAGCAGCCGGCGACAGGGGAACACCGGGGAGCTGTTTTTT. V gene TRBV4-1 combines with J gene TRBJ2-2, with 7 positions matching TRBD1. The CDR3 is 15 amino acids. With 4 bases clipped from V and 1 base from J, the junction kept 3 bases outside the gene matches. The V gene's germline CDR1 is MGHRA and CDR2 YSYEKL.

The chain recombines TRBV18 with TRBJ2-1; 10 bases map to TRBD2. The CDR3 loop spans 13 amino acids. CDR1 KGHSH and CDR2 LQKENI come from the germline V gene. The V and J ends lost 3 bases and 8 bases, in that order; junction bases with no gene match: 1. The CDR3: CASSPGLADEQFF. In DNA, the CDR3 is TGTGCCAGCTCACCTGGACTAGCGGATGAGCAGTTCTTC.

This clone came up a few times. This chain links TRBV15 with TRBJ2-2, with 8 nucleotides matching TRBD2. From germline, CDR1 is LNHNV and CDR2 YYDKDF (reference sequence). This CDR3 region has 16 residues. The J segment lost 4 bases and the V segment lost 1 base, leaving 5 bases of the junction unmatched. CDR3 region: CATSRGTSGGTGELFF. In DNA, the CDR3 is TGTGCCACCAGCAGAGGTACTAGCGGAGGCACCGGGGAGCTGTTTTTT.

This chain connects TRBV4-2 to TRBJ1-5; D is uncertain. Germline V gene sequence: CDR1 LGHNA, CDR2 YNFKEQ. The CDR3 consists of 14 residues. Trimming stripped 0 bases from V and 4 bases from J, with 7 bases between. Written as DNA, the CDR3 is TGTGCCAGCAGCCAAGAAACCGGTAATCAGCCCCAGCATTTT. Translated: CASSQETGNQPQHF.

J is TRBJ1-2 and V is TRBV9, with D maybe TRBD1 (5 bases). The CDR3 spans 14 residues. V lost 4 bases, J lost 4 bases, and 14 bases lay in between. CDR1 is SGDLS, CDR2 YYNGEE, per germline. The CDR3 coding sequence is TGTGCCAGCAGCCCACGGACATACCTCTATGGCTACACCTTC. Translating gives CASSPRTYLYGYTF.

Only a few counts were recorded for this clone. V gene TRBV11-1 combines with J gene TRBJ2-7; 8 bases are a match to TRBD2. Germline trimming cut 5 bases from V and 3 bases from J; bases unmatched to any gene: 6. Germline CDR1 and CDR2: SGHAT and FQDESV (reference sequence). The CDR3 has 14 residues. The CDR3 DNA reads as TGTGCCAGCAGCCCAACGACTAGCGTCTACGAGCAGTACTTC. It is translated as CASSPTTSVYEQYF.